This TCR beta chain emerged from a study of CD8 T cells in Susac syndrome (dated by TCRdb to about 2019). For context, the study as a whole: Of the Susac syndrome patients who were sequenced, roughly 6 had clinically active disease and roughly eight were in clinical remission. Whether CD8+ T cell activation and differentiation in Susac syndrome was antigen driven was tested using repertoire sequencing. At blood withdrawal, Susac syndrome patients were either therapy-naive, taking corticosteroids (in some cases with IVIg as well), or taking IVIg alone.

High-throughput TCR beta sequencing profiled peripheral blood CD8+ and CD4+ T cells from healthy donors, Susac syndrome patients and multiple sclerosis patients. Recently defined diagnostic criteria for definite or probable disease were met by the Susac syndrome patients. Bulk CD8+ and CD4+ T cells were purified by magnetic negative isolation, while CD8+ TEMRA cells were enriched using FACS. Blood was collected in EDTA tubes and processed within 24 hours, with PBMCs isolated through density gradient centrifugation. PBMCs intended for TCR sequencing were cryopreserved in liquid nitrogen and were subsequently thawed in a 37 degrees C water bath. A purity of at least 90% was achieved for sorted or isolated CD4+, CD8+ and CD8+ TEMRA cells. General findings and caveats noted by the study authors: The TCR sequencing and HLA analysis was acknowledged to have included a relatively small number of individuals. No clonal expansion was detected in the CD4+ T cell repertoire of Susac syndrome patients.

About this clonotype: Its antigen specificity is not known. Base qualities are not recorded, but no much larger clone differs from it by a single base.

RNA was extracted using the RNeasy kit, and about 0.5 to 1 ug of the RNA was reverse transcribed with random hexamers. TCR beta CDR3 regions were amplified with the immunoSEQ multiplex PCR assay covering 54 Vbeta and 13 Jbeta segments. PCR amplification bias was corrected by using a synthetic template baseline for primer optimization and computational correction. From the authors' description of their analysis: Only productive sequences were kept, with reads annotated to V, D and J genes according to IMGT and analyzed in immunoSEQ Analyzer. Clonality was computed as one minus Shannon entropy normalized by log2 of the number of productive unique sequences. Public and private clones were assessed among the 100 most prevalent clones of each patient and control. A clone was defined as Susac-specific if it was absent from the healthy and MS cohorts, from roughly 990 published viral clones and from other ImmuneACCESS disease sequences. The raw public data were reprocessed by TCRdb itself: fastp quality trimming at Q25, MiXCR clonotype calling, in-frame beta chains only. Entries that share a CDR3 protein sequence are merged under the most common genes and DNA. In this record, the V and J calls reflect TCRdb's handling and not the investigators' own analysis. The sample table holds 150,000 or so distinct CDR3 sequences, of which approximately 96% were seen once. The biggest ten clones account for 0.16% of the sample.

V and J lose 6 bases and 0 bases, and a span of 14 bases separates them. Inclusive of the bounding cysteine and phenylalanine, the CDR3 is 16 residues long. The read is trimmed to its CDR3 DNA, 48 bases read in frame from base 1. CDR1 KGHSH and CDR2 LQKENI were looked up in the germline V gene. The rearrangement combines TRBV18 with TRBJ2-2; the D gene cannot be resolved beyond TRBD1 or TRBD2, each matching 5 bases. The receptor was derived from a human donor with Susac syndrome. The sequenced sample consisted of CD4+ T cells from PBMCs. The CDR3 sequence is CASSLAGTSNTGELFF. In nucleotide form, the sequence is TGTGCCAGCTCCCTCGCCGGGACCTCGAACACCGGGGAGCTGTTTTTT.